These 7 T cell receptor beta chains were all obtained from the same sample, sequenced in a study of T cell changes during pregnancy in multiple sclerosis. Clones were sequenced by immunoSEQ multiplex PCR, and TCRdb holds only the in-frame ones, with some missing. Of 40,000 to 45,000 clones in the sample, around 90% were seen once. Specimen: CD4+ T cells from peripheral blood mononuclear cells, collected in the third trimester of pregnancy. These TCRs come from a female donor with multiple sclerosis, enrolled in a pregnancy study.

In DNA, the CDR3 is TGTGCCAGCAGTAATATACCCGGGGGTATAGCCAAAAACATTCAGTACTTC. Its translation is CASSNIPGGIAKNIQYF. The chain has TRBV2 and TRBJ2-4; possibly TRBD2 for D (6 bases). This CDR3 is 17 amino acids long. Germline V gene data show CDR1 as SNHLY and CDR2 as FYNNEI. The V end was cut by 5 bases, the J end by 0 bases, with 17 bases between.

This chain joins TRBV6-6 and TRBJ2-3; a weak D match, TRBD1 (5 bases). The germline CDR1 and CDR2 sequences are MNHNY and SVGAGI (reference sequence). V lost 0 bases and J 0 bases, leaving 10 bases between the germline ends. The length of the CDR3 is 16 residues. The CDR3, as DNA: TGTGCCAGCAGTTACTCTGGGGCGGTTAGCACAGATACGCAGTATTTT. Its protein product is CASSYSGAVSTDTQYF.

The chain employs TRBV7-9 and TRBJ2-1, with 8 nucleotides matching TRBD1. The J segment lost 8 bases and the V segment lost 1 base, leaving 10 bases of the junction unmatched. In germline, CDR1 is SEHNR, CDR2 FQNEAQ (reference sequence). The CDR3 loop spans 16 amino acids. CDR3 residues: CASSLGAGQGIDEQFF. The CDR3 region has the DNA TGTGCCAGCAGCTTAGGAGCCGGACAGGGAATCGATGAGCAGTTCTTC.

Only a few counts were recorded for this clone. The chain employs TRBV11-3 and TRBJ2-1, with TRBD2 matching over 9 bases. CDR1 SGHNT and CDR2 YENEEA come from the germline V gene. The CDR3 has 16 residues. The junction had 4 bases not matched to a gene; V was cut back by 0 bases and J by 4 bases. The DNA for the CDR3 is TGTGCCAGCAGCTTAGAAGCCAGCGGGGGGTACAATGAGCAGTTCTTC. Translated: CASSLEASGGYNEQFF.

The chain links TRBV27 to TRBJ2-4; 7 positions match TRBD1. The CDR3 totals 14 residues. The trim removed 8 bases at V and 3 bases at J, leaving 7 bases unmatched. CDR1 and CDR2 (germline): MNHEY, SMNVEV (reference sequence). CDR3 in amino acids: CASSRGSVKNIQYF. CDR3 sequence (DNA): TGTGCCAGCTCCAGGGGGTCGGTCAAAAACATTCAGTACTTC.

The rearrangement joins TRBV28 to TRBJ2-1; 9 positions agree with TRBD1. This CDR3 spans 15 amino acids. Germline V gives CDR1 MDHEN, CDR2 SYDVKM. V lost 7 bases, J lost 7 bases, and 11 bases stayed unmatched. This CDR3 is CASKSGQGGLNEQFF. The DNA of the CDR3 is TGTGCCAGCAAGTCGGGACAGGGTGGGTTGAATGAGCAGTTCTTC.

This chain joins TRBV19 and TRBJ2-3; TRBD2 agrees at 9 bases. With V trimmed by 4 bases and J by 1 base, 3 bases remained unmatched. The length of the CDR3 is 15 residues. Germline V gene data show CDR1 as LNHDA and CDR2 as SQIVND (reference sequence). This chain's CDR3 is CASSKRLAGTDTQYF. In DNA, the CDR3 is TGTGCCAGTAGTAAACGACTAGCGGGCACAGATACGCAGTATTTT.